This passage covers 25 T cell receptor beta chains from one sample sequenced in a study of metastatic and nonmetastatic thyroid tumors. TCRdb ran MiXCR on the PCR reads. This table holds about 45,000 clones, about 4% found once. Patients were all untreated before their thyroid surgery. Source material: blood. Source of these receptors: a female donor with papillary thyroid cancer or a benign thyroid nodule (not recorded which). Some clones in this sample may be carry-over from other donors' samples.

By sample fraction, this clone is medium-sized. V and J are TRBV6-1 and TRBJ1-2, with D tentatively TRBD1 (6 bases). Germline V lookup: CDR1 MNHNS, CDR2 SASEGT. V gave up 1 base and J gave up 4 bases, with 16 bases separating them. The CDR3 extends over 16 amino acids. CDR3 region: CASSEGTGLISYGYTF. The CDR3 DNA follows: TGTGCCAGCAGTGAAGGCACAGGGCTTATTTCCTATGGCTACACCTTC.

This clone appeared many times. J is TRBJ2-1 and V is TRBV11-2; D unclear. The CDR3 is made up of 11 amino acids. The germline V gene encodes CDR1 SGHAT and CDR2 FQNNGV. Trimming stripped 4 bases from V and 8 bases from J, with 6 bases between. CDR3 DNA: TGTGCCAGCAGCTCAACGGATGAGCAGTTCTTC. This translates into CASSSTDEQFF.

The V call is TRBV5-1, the J call TRBJ2-2; TRBD2 might be the D (5 bases). Looked up from germline, CDR1 is SGHRS and CDR2 is YFSETQ. V lost 2 bases and J 0 bases, leaving 11 bases between the germline ends. The CDR3 length is 16 residues. For the CDR3, the DNA is TGCGCCAGCAGCTTTGGGAGCGAACCGAACACCGGGGAGCTGTTTTTT. Translating gives CASSFGSEPNTGELFF.

Many counts were recorded for this clone. The gene calls are TRBV6-2 or TRBV6-3 and TRBJ2-5; 14 bases match TRBD2. The CDR3 spans 17 residues. The V and J ends lost 6 bases and 0 bases, in that order; junction bases with no gene match: 6. Germline-derived CDR1 and CDR2 are MNHEY and SVGEGT. The CDR3: CASSRRTSGRYQETQYF. CDR3 bases: TGTGCCAGCAGCCGCCGGACTAGCGGGAGGTACCAAGAGACCCAGTACTTC.

V is TRBV6-2 or TRBV6-3 and J is TRBJ2-1; TRBD2 is a possible D gene (6 bases). The CDR3 extends over 14 amino acids. Germline values: CDR1 MNHEY, CDR2 SVGEGT. V dropped 0 bases and J dropped 8 bases, with 11 bases sitting between them. CDR3 residues: CASSYSRAGHEQFF. CDR3 nucleotides: TGTGCCAGCAGTTACTCCCGAGCGGGCCATGAGCAGTTCTTC.

This clone was seen ten or more times. The genes are TRBV5-1 and TRBJ2-1, with TRBD2 identical over 9 bases. J was trimmed by 8 bases and V by 4 bases; bases with no gene match: 10. CDR1 is SGHRS and CDR2 is YFSETQ in the germline V gene. This CDR3 comprises 15 residues. The CDR3 here is CASSQNQAGGYEQFF. The CDR3 DNA is TGCGCCAGCAGCCAAAACCAAGCGGGAGGTTATGAGCAGTTCTTC.

Many counts were recorded for this clone. The chain couples TRBV11-3 to TRBJ2-3; TRBD2 matches at 8 bases. Germline CDR1 and CDR2: SGHNT and YENEEA. The CDR3 is 18 amino acids. V was pared by 2 bases and J by 0 bases, with 10 bases of the junction left unmatched. The chain's CDR3 is CASSLNSGVGTSTDTQYF. The DNA for the CDR3 is TGTGCCAGCAGCTTAAATAGCGGGGTCGGAACTAGCACAGATACGCAGTATTTT. Variable domain in full (rest from reference TRBV11-3 and TRBJ2-3): EAGVVQSPRYKIIEKKQPVAFWCNPISGHNTLYWYLQNLGQGPELLIRYENEEAVDDSQLPKDRFSAERLKGVDSTLKIQPAELGDSAVYLCASSLNSGVGTSTDTQYFGPGTRLTVL.

The rearrangement joins TRBV6-1 to TRBJ2-1; 10 positions agree with TRBD1. Per the germline V gene, CDR1 is MNHNS and CDR2 is SASEGT. V was pared by 6 bases and J by 8 bases, with 13 bases of the junction left unmatched. The CDR3 length is 16 residues. The CDR3 loop reads CASSSPGTGVIHEQFF. DNA of the CDR3: TGTGCCAGCAGCTCTCCCGGGACAGGGGTAATCCATGAGCAGTTCTTC.

This chain links TRBV3-1 with TRBJ1-2, with 8 bases matching TRBD1. The germline gives CDR1 LGHDT, CDR2 YNNKEL (reference sequence). J was trimmed by 8 bases and V by 4 bases; bases with no gene match: 6. The CDR3 is made up of 13 amino acids. The CDR3 region is CASSPTGGTGYTF. For the CDR3, the DNA is TGTGCCAGCAGCCCTACAGGGGGAACAGGCTACACCTTC.

In this sample, this clone turned up many times. The genes are TRBV19 and TRBJ1-2, with D unresolved. In germline, CDR1 is LNHDA, CDR2 SQIVND (reference sequence). This CDR3 is built from 13 residues. With 5 bases removed from V and 8 bases from J, the gap between germline ends came to 15 bases. This CDR3 reads CASSGSLRGGYTF. CDR3 DNA: TGTGCCAGTAGTGGCTCACTCCGAGGGGGCTACACCTTC.

This clone was seen many times. The sample contains more than one DNA sequence encoding this CDR3. This sequence joins TRBV6-1 and TRBJ1-5; no reliable D call. Germline V CDR1 and CDR2: MNHNS, SASEGT. The V end was cut by 6 bases, the J end by 4 bases, with 10 bases between. This CDR3 comprises 13 residues. CDR3 bases: TGTGCCAGCAGCGTTCGGGCTAATCAGCCCCAGCATTTT. Translating it yields CASSVRANQPQHF.

This clone turned up a few times. A much more abundant neighbour one base away suggests this may be a read error. The same CDR3 arises from other DNA sequences in this sample as well. The chain employs TRBV2 and TRBJ2-5; TRBD2 matches 8 bases. CDR3 length: 14 residues. CDR1 is SNHLY, CDR2 FYNNEI, per germline. The CDR3 bases are TGTGCCAGCAGTCGTAGCGGGAACCAGGAGACCCAGTACTTC. Protein: CASSRSGNQETQYF.

This clone was seen more than once but under ten times. The chain employs TRBV29-1 and TRBJ2-2, with unresolved D. CDR1 is SQVTM, CDR2 ANQGSEA, per germline. Trimming took off 4 bases at V and 7 bases at J, with 10 bases between the two ends. CDR3 length equals 12 residues. CDR3 nucleotides: TGCAGCGTTGTGGGGTGGCACGGGGAGCTGTTTTTT. Translating gives CSVVGWHGELFF.

This clone was detected ten times or more. The rearrangement joins TRBV11-3 to TRBJ2-7, with D unresolved. V was cut by 4 bases and J by 6 bases, with 7 bases left in between. Germline V gives CDR1 SGHNT, CDR2 YENEEA. This CDR3 comprises 11 residues. CDR3 nucleotides: TGTGCCAGCAGCTCCCGTTTCGAGCAGTACTTC. Translated, it gives CASSSRFEQYF.

This clone was counted many times. The V call is TRBV29-1, the J call TRBJ2-3; 7 bases line up with TRBD2. This CDR3 is 16 amino acids long. Germline V gene sequence: CDR1 SQVTM, CDR2 ANQGSEA. J was trimmed by 0 bases and V by 5 bases; bases with no gene match: 11. DNA of the CDR3: TGCAGCGTTCCGGCGATAGCGGGTGGTAGCACAGATACGCAGTATTTT. This gives the protein CSVPAIAGGSTDTQYF.

This clone was counted a few times. The rearrangement joins TRBV12-3 or TRBV12-4 to TRBJ2-7; no clear D gene. The V end lost 5 bases, the J end lost 7 bases, and 12 bases lay between the germline ends. The CDR3 sequence is 12 residues long. The CDR3 spells CASSAMTWEQYF. Here the CDR3 DNA reads TGTGCCAGCAGTGCCATGACTTGGGAGCAGTACTTC.

This clone has at least ten counts. V is TRBV27 and J is TRBJ1-2; D unresolved. This CDR3 comprises 13 residues. Trimming left V 4 bases short and J 1 base short, with 7 bases between. Germline-derived CDR1 and CDR2 are MNHEY and SMNVEV (reference sequence). The CDR3 is CASSSRNNYGYTF. The CDR3 DNA reads as TGTGCCAGCAGTTCTCGGAATAACTATGGCTACACCTTC.

This clone was seen repeatedly, ten times or more. The CDR3 bases are TGTGCCAGCAGCTTAGGGCGGGAGTATCGCAATGAGCAGTTCTTC. Amino acids: CASSLGREYRNEQFF. The gene calls are TRBV11-3 and TRBJ2-1, with 7 positions matching TRBD2. This CDR3 comprises 15 residues. Germline CDR1 reads SGHNT; CDR2 reads YENEEA. V shed 1 base, J shed 6 bases, and the junction held 6 bases outside the gene matches.

Only a few counts were recorded for this clone. This chain joins TRBV11-2 and TRBJ2-3; D gene unclear. This CDR3 has 13 residues. The germline V gene has CDR1 SGHAT and CDR2 FQNNGV. V lost 5 bases and J lost 7, with 13 bases in between. This CDR3 reads CASSRPRVNTQYF. DNA of the CDR3: TGTGCCAGCAGCCGTCCACGAGTGAATACGCAGTATTTT.

This clone was recorded many times. The chain couples TRBV5-6 to TRBJ2-5; 9 bases line up with TRBD2. From germline, CDR1 is SGHDT and CDR2 YYEEEE. The CDR3 spans 15 residues. V was pared by 6 bases and J by 5 bases, with 11 bases of the junction left unmatched. The CDR3 sequence: CASNLRLAGRETQYF. The CDR3 coding sequence is TGTGCCAGCAACCTACGGCTAGCGGGAAGGGAGACCCAGTACTTC.

This clone was recorded a few times. This chain connects TRBV10-3 to TRBJ1-3; D is unclear. Germline assignment: CDR1 ENHRY and CDR2 SYGVKD. The CDR3 totals 15 residues. V gave up 11 bases and J gave up 0 bases, with 17 bases separating them. DNA of the CDR3: TGTGCCTCCAAACCCCAGGTGACCTCTGGAAACACCATATATTTT. Translation gives CASKPQVTSGNTIYF.

Regarding this clone: The junction departs from the called germline gene at one end, perhaps through a read error. The chain carries TRBV20-1 and TRBJ2-7; D might be TRBD2 (6 bases). The CDR3 is 11 residues long. CDR1 and CDR2 (germline): DFQATT, SNEGSKA (reference sequence). This CDR3 reads CSAMTGRERYF. In DNA form, the CDR3 reads TGCAGTGCTATGACCGGGAGAGAGCGGTACTTC.

The chain couples TRBV6-1 to TRBJ1-2, with 8 positions matching TRBD1. This CDR3 contains 15 residues. V lost 7 bases to trimming and J lost 11 bases; unmatched junction nucleotides: 18. Looked up from germline, CDR1 is MNHNS and CDR2 is SASEGT. The CDR3 DNA follows: TGTGCCAGCACCACCTGGACAGGGTCGATTAAAAGGTACACCTTC. It translates to CASTTWTGSIKRYTF.

This clone was recorded a few times. Possible read error: a much larger clone is one base away. V gene TRBV12-3 or TRBV12-4 combines with J gene TRBJ2-2; D possibly matches TRBD1 or TRBD2 (5 bases each). This CDR3 comprises 17 residues. The V and J ends lost 10 bases and 0 bases respectively, with 21 bases between them. The CDR3 DNA reads TGTGCCACTCAGACTCAGGGACCCACCGCGAACACCGGGGAGCTGTTTTTT. Translation gives CATQTQGPTANTGELFF.

This clone is medium-sized in the sample. This rearrangement joins TRBV6-1 to TRBJ2-7; 10 nucleotides align to TRBD2. The germline V gene has CDR1 MNHNS and CDR2 SASEGT. CDR3 length: 16 amino acids. The J segment lost 3 bases and the V segment lost 2 bases, leaving 7 bases of the junction unmatched. DNA of the CDR3: TGTGCCAGCAGTGAATATCTTCTAGCGGGAGACTACGAGCAGTACTTC. Its translation is CASSEYLLAGDYEQYF.